This is a list of T cell receptor beta chains from one sample in a study of blood T cell repertoires in COVID-19. The protocol was immunoSEQ multiplex PCR, while the TCRdb copy is restricted to in-frame clones and leaves out a portion. The sample has about 200,000 clones, roughly 89% seen once; the top ten hold about 4%. Sequences were obtained from PBMCs or T cells enriched from blood (not recorded which). The receptor set was obtained from a woman between 25 and 40 years old with acute COVID-19. Both conserved end residues are part of each CDR3. Each record gives: V gene, D gene, J gene, clone size, CDR3 protein, CDR3 DNA. A D gene is named only where the DNA matches it firmly. The size field is filled for only some rows; it gives once, few, many or a size class.

V gene: TRBV7-6
D gene: -
J gene: TRBJ1-6
clone size: -
CDR3 protein: CASSPELGSPLHF
CDR3 DNA: TGTGCCAGCAGCCCGGAGCTGGGTTCACCCCTCCACTTT

V gene: TRBV10-1
D gene: TRBD2
J gene: TRBJ2-7
clone size: -
CDR3 protein: CASSAGGGTYEQYF
CDR3 DNA: TGCGCCAGCAGTGCCGGCGGGGGGACCTACGAGCAGTACTTC

V gene: TRBV28
D gene: -
J gene: TRBJ1-5
clone size: -
CDR3 protein: CASSLGGGNQPQHF
CDR3 DNA: TGTGCCAGCAGTTTAGGTGGAGGCAATCAGCCCCAGCATTTT

V gene: TRBV18
D gene: TRBD1
J gene: TRBJ1-1
clone size: -
CDR3 protein: CASSLGQETEAFF
CDR3 DNA: TGTGCCAGCTCACTCGGACAGGAGACGGAAGCTTTCTTT

V gene: TRBV19
D gene: TRBD1
J gene: TRBJ1-3
clone size: -
CDR3 protein: CASSPGDRINTIYF
CDR3 DNA: TGTGCCAGTTCGCCGGGGGACAGGATTAACACCATATATTTT

V gene: TRBV19
D gene: TRBD1
J gene: TRBJ1-1
clone size: -
CDR3 protein: CACDRGRNTEAFF
CDR3 DNA: TGTGCCTGCGACAGGGGGCGGAACACTGAAGCTTTCTTT

V gene: TRBV9
D gene: TRBD1
J gene: TRBJ2-4
clone size: -
CDR3 protein: CASSPPTGTGLLAKNIQYF
CDR3 DNA: TGTGCCAGCAGCCCTCCAACCGGGACAGGGCTACTAGCCAAAAACATTCAGTACTTC

V gene: TRBV6-5
D gene: -
J gene: TRBJ2-7
clone size: -
CDR3 protein: CASTSGYEQYF
CDR3 DNA: TGTGCCAGCACGTCAGGGTACGAGCAGTACTTC

V gene: TRBV30
D gene: TRBD1
J gene: TRBJ2-7
clone size: once
CDR3 protein: CAWSRAPGQGILSYEQYF
CDR3 DNA: TGTGCCTGGAGTCGGGCTCCGGGACAGGGAATCCTCTCCTACGAGCAGTACTTC

V gene: TRBV3-1/TRBV3-2
D gene: TRBD1
J gene: TRBJ1-6
clone size: -
CDR3 protein: CASSPPQGDRARSPLHF
CDR3 DNA: TGTGCCAGCAGCCCCCCCCAAGGGGACAGGGCTCGGTCACCCCTCCACTTT

V gene: TRBV11-3
D gene: -
J gene: TRBJ2-7
clone size: -
CDR3 protein: CASSLRGGTYEQYF
CDR3 DNA: TGTGCCAGCAGCTTAAGAGGGGGAACCTACGAGCAGTACTTC

V gene: TRBV13
D gene: TRBD2
J gene: TRBJ2-3
clone size: -
CDR3 protein: CASSVRGAGGRSYSTDTQYF
CDR3 DNA: TGTGCCAGCAGCGTTCGGGGAGCGGGGGGGCGATCCTATTCTACAGATACGCAGTATTTT

V gene: TRBV6-4
D gene: TRBD2
J gene: TRBJ2-3
clone size: -
CDR3 protein: CASSQSGGRDTQYF
CDR3 DNA: TGTGCCAGCAGTCAGAGCGGGGGGCGGGATACGCAGTATTTT

V gene: TRBV7-9
D gene: TRBD1
J gene: TRBJ1-6
clone size: -
CDR3 protein: CASSLDRGYNSPLHF
CDR3 DNA: TGTGCCAGCAGCTTAGACAGGGGTTATAATTCACCCCTCCACTTT

V gene: TRBV28
D gene: -
J gene: TRBJ1-5
clone size: -
CDR3 protein: CASWGGLFGNQPQHF
CDR3 DNA: TGTGCCAGCTGGGGGGGGCTCTTTGGCAATCAGCCCCAGCATTTT

V gene: TRBV29-1
D gene: TRBD1
J gene: TRBJ2-7
clone size: few
CDR3 protein: CSVWDRAKYEQYF
CDR3 DNA: TGCAGCGTCTGGGACAGGGCCAAGTACGAGCAGTACTTC

V gene: TRBV2
D gene: -
J gene: TRBJ2-5
clone size: -
CDR3 protein: CASFRGGETQYF
CDR3 DNA: TGTGCCAGCTTCAGGGGCGGGGAGACCCAGTACTTC

V gene: TRBV30
D gene: TRBD1
J gene: TRBJ1-6
clone size: once
CDR3 protein: CAWKFRGHNSPLHF
CDR3 DNA: TGTGCCTGGAAATTCAGGGGGCATAATTCACCCCTCCACTTT

V gene: TRBV5-1
D gene: TRBD1
J gene: TRBJ2-5
clone size: -
CDR3 protein: CASSPGQGRGQETQYF
CDR3 DNA: TGCGCCAGCAGCCCCGGACAGGGGAGGGGGCAAGAGACCCAGTACTTC

V gene: TRBV7-9
D gene: TRBD1
J gene: TRBJ2-2
clone size: -
CDR3 protein: CASSRQGFTGELFF
CDR3 DNA: TGTGCCAGCAGCCGACAGGGATTCACCGGGGAGCTGTTTTTT

V gene: TRBV7-8
D gene: -
J gene: TRBJ1-2
clone size: -
CDR3 protein: CASSWTATNYGYTF
CDR3 DNA: TGTGCCAGCAGCTGGACAGCAACAAACTATGGCTACACCTTC

V gene: TRBV6-5
D gene: -
J gene: TRBJ2-5
clone size: -
CDR3 protein: CASRQNRVVETQYF
CDR3 DNA: TGTGCCAGCAGACAGAACAGGGTCGTGGAGACCCAGTACTTC

V gene: TRBV28
D gene: TRBD1
J gene: TRBJ2-2
clone size: -
CDR3 protein: CASRAGQGVNTGELFF
CDR3 DNA: TGTGCCAGCAGGGCCGGACAGGGGGTTAACACCGGGGAGCTGTTTTTT

V gene: TRBV5-6
D gene: -
J gene: TRBJ1-6
clone size: -
CDR3 protein: CASSEAISDSPLHF
CDR3 DNA: TGTGCCAGCAGCGAGGCTATCTCGGATTCACCCCTCCACTTT

V gene: TRBV30
D gene: -
J gene: TRBJ1-2
clone size: -
CDR3 protein: CAWSKGAKGYTF
CDR3 DNA: TGTGCCTGGAGTAAAGGGGCAAAGGGCTACACCTTC

V gene: TRBV19
D gene: -
J gene: TRBJ2-2
clone size: -
CDR3 protein: CASSLGRDGELFF
CDR3 DNA: TGTGCCAGTAGTTTGGGCCGGGACGGGGAGCTGTTTTTT

V gene: TRBV5-6
D gene: TRBD1
J gene: TRBJ1-2
clone size: -
CDR3 protein: CASSFGTGGGGYTF
CDR3 DNA: TGTGCCAGCAGCTTTGGGACAGGGGGCGGCGGCTACACCTTC

V gene: TRBV19
D gene: TRBD1
J gene: TRBJ2-2
clone size: -
CDR3 protein: CASSRKTGSTGELFF
CDR3 DNA: TGTGCCAGTAGTAGGAAGACAGGGTCGACCGGGGAGCTGTTTTTT

V gene: TRBV15
D gene: -
J gene: TRBJ1-1
clone size: -
CDR3 protein: CATSRHRNTEAFF
CDR3 DNA: TGTGCCACCAGCAGACACAGGAACACTGAAGCTTTCTTT

V gene: TRBV7-3
D gene: -
J gene: TRBJ2-3
clone size: -
CDR3 protein: CASSLAGSDTQYF
CDR3 DNA: TGTGCCAGCAGCTTAGCAGGGTCAGATACGCAGTATTTT

V gene: TRBV7-2
D gene: TRBD2
J gene: TRBJ2-1
clone size: -
CDR3 protein: CASSLERRGEQFF
CDR3 DNA: TGTGCCAGCAGCTTAGAGCGGCGGGGGGAGCAGTTCTTC

V gene: TRBV4-1
D gene: -
J gene: TRBJ1-1
clone size: -
CDR3 protein: CASSQSQGVSTEAFF
CDR3 DNA: TGCGCCAGCAGCCAATCACAGGGTGTGAGCACTGAAGCTTTCTTT

V gene: TRBV9
D gene: TRBD2
J gene: TRBJ2-7
clone size: -
CDR3 protein: CASSAGGDGHEQYF
CDR3 DNA: TGTGCCAGCAGCGCGGGGGGGGACGGGCACGAGCAGTACTTC